What follows are 19 T cell receptor beta chains derived from one specimen sequenced in a study of blood T cell repertoires in COVID-19. Repertoires were generated with immunoSEQ multiplex PCR, while TCRdb's copy carries only in-frame clones and drops some. Of more than 95,000 clones listed, roughly 83% are singletons. The sequenced sample was peripheral blood. The source of these receptors is a man aged 35 to 55 with active or convalescent COVID-19.

This chain connects TRBV24-1 to TRBJ1-1; D is possibly TRBD1 (6 bases). CDR3 length: 12 residues. V was trimmed by 3 bases and J by 6 bases, leaving 7 bases between them. Germline V lookup: CDR1 KGHDR, CDR2 SFDVKD. The CDR3, as DNA: TGTGCCACCAGTGATACAGGGCCTGAAGCTTTCTTT. Encoded protein: CATSDTGPEAFF.

V is TRBV7-3 and J is TRBJ2-1; D may be TRBD2 (5 bases). The germline CDR1 and CDR2 sequences are SGHTA and FQGTGA. The CDR3 runs to 16 residues. The V and J ends lost 5 bases and 0 bases respectively, with 14 bases between them. The CDR3 reads CASSRTRVSSYNEQFF. The CDR3 region has the DNA TGTGCCAGCAGCCGAACTAGGGTGAGCTCCTACAATGAGCAGTTCTTC. Full variable domain (rest looked up from reference TRBV7-3 and TRBJ2-1): GAGVSQTPSNKVTEKGKYVELRCDPISGHTALYWYRQSLGQGPEFLIYFQGTGAADDSGLPNDRFFAVRPEGSVSTLKIQRTERGDSAVYLCASSRTRVSSYNEQFFGPGTRLTVL.

This chain joins TRBV3-1 (or the pseudogene TRBV3-2) and TRBJ2-1; D unresolved. Trimming removed 0 bases from V and 2 bases from J, with 8 bases in between. The length of the CDR3 is 15 residues. Germline V CDR1 and CDR2: LGHDT, YNNKEL (reference sequence). Here the CDR3 reads CASSQDRGTYNEQFF. CDR3 in DNA: TGTGCCAGCAGCCAAGATCGCGGTACCTACAATGAGCAGTTCTTC.

This clone was detected a few times. The V call is TRBV18, the J call TRBJ2-3, with D possibly TRBD2 on 5 matching bases. Looked up from germline, CDR1 is KGHSH and CDR2 is LQKENI. The ends were cut back, 0 bases at V and 7 bases at J, with 20 bases in the middle. CDR3 length: 17 amino acids. The DNA of the CDR3 is TGTGCCAGCTCACCACCGCTTCCCAGCGGAGATCCCTATACGCAGTATTTT. It encodes CASSPPLPSGDPYTQYF.

This clone appeared once. The chain combines TRBV28 with TRBJ1-1, with D uncertain. Germline V gene lookup returns CDR1 MDHEN and CDR2 SYDVKM. The ends were cut back, 4 bases at V and 0 bases at J, with 6 bases in the middle. This CDR3 region has 13 residues. DNA of the CDR3: TGTGCCAGCAGTTCCAACATGAACACTGAAGCTTTCTTT. It translates to CASSSNMNTEAFF.

This sequence joins TRBV19 and TRBJ1-1, with D unresolved. The CDR3 is made up of 13 amino acids. Germline V gene data show CDR1 as LNHDA and CDR2 as SQIVND (reference sequence). The germline V and J ends were trimmed by 5 bases and 12 bases, with 19 bases remaining between them. The CDR3 loop is CASSSSKNGATFF. The CDR3 DNA reads TGTGCCAGTAGTTCCAGTAAAAATGGTGCAACTTTCTTT. The whole variable domain, remainder taken from reference TRBV19 and TRBJ1-1, is DGGITQSPKYLFRKEGQNVTLSCEQNLNHDAMYWYRQDPGQGLRLIYYSQIVNDFQKGDIAEGYSVSREKKESFPLTVTSAQKNPTAFYLCASSSSKNGATFFGQGTRLTVV.

This clone was seen only once. CDR3 amino acids: CASRQRGQPNTEAFF. CDR3 sequence (DNA): TGTGCCAGCAGACAGAGGGGACAGCCGAACACTGAAGCTTTCTTT. J is TRBJ1-1 and V is TRBV27; 7 nucleotides line up with TRBD1. V lost 6 bases to trimming and J lost 1 base; unmatched junction nucleotides: 8. CDR1 and CDR2 from the germline V gene are MNHEY and SMNVEV (reference sequence). The CDR3 spans 15 residues.

This clone was counted a few times. The genes are TRBV27 and TRBJ2-7, with 10 bases identical to TRBD1. The CDR3 totals 14 residues. The trim removed 6 bases at V and 4 bases at J, leaving 6 bases unmatched. Germline V gene sequence: CDR1 MNHEY, CDR2 SMNVEV (reference sequence). The CDR3 reads CASSHRDRGYEQYF. Here the CDR3 DNA reads TGTGCCAGCAGCCATAGGGACAGGGGATACGAGCAGTACTTC.

This chain connects TRBV6-5 to TRBJ2-1; D may be TRBD2 (6 bases). This CDR3 is built from 15 residues. The germline V and J ends were trimmed by 6 bases and 0 bases, with 12 bases remaining between them. Germline CDR1 is MNHEY and CDR2 is SVGAGI. CDR3 sequence: CASSPRGSSYNEQFF. In nucleotides, the CDR3 is TGTGCCAGCAGCCCCCGGGGGAGCTCCTACAATGAGCAGTTCTTC.

This chain uses TRBV19 with TRBJ2-7; tentative D call: TRBD1 (6 bases). The germline V gene encodes CDR1 LNHDA and CDR2 SQIVND (reference sequence). V was cut by 5 bases and J by 1 base, with 18 bases left in between. The CDR3 spans 16 residues. CDR3 DNA sequence: TGTGCCAGTAGTCCCCGGGACACCCGCACGTCCTACGAGCAGTACTTC. Translated: CASSPRDTRTSYEQYF.

This clone was counted a few times. The chain has TRBV5-6 and TRBJ2-7; D remains ambiguous. The CDR3 is 13 amino acids. Germline V gives CDR1 SGHDT, CDR2 YYEEEE. The V end was cut by 4 bases, the J end by 0 bases, with 8 bases between. The CDR3 loop reads CASSGVSSYEQYF. In nucleotides, the CDR3 is TGTGCCAGCAGCGGAGTAAGCTCCTACGAGCAGTACTTC.

The chain combines TRBV19 with TRBJ1-1; D unclear. Germline V gene lookup returns CDR1 LNHDA and CDR2 SQIVND (reference sequence). This CDR3 has 14 residues. Trimming removed 5 bases at V and 2 bases at J, with 12 bases between. DNA for the CDR3: TGTGCCAGTAGTCGGTTAACGGGAAACACTGAAGCTTTCTTT. Translation: CASSRLTGNTEAFF.

J is TRBJ2-2 and V is TRBV19; TRBD2 aligns across 15 bases. Germline CDR1 and CDR2: LNHDA and SQIVND (reference sequence). With 1 base clipped from V and 7 bases from J, the junction kept 10 bases outside the gene matches. The CDR3 extends over 19 amino acids. The CDR3 region is CASSIAGTSGRKGVGELFF. As DNA, the CDR3 is TGTGCCAGTAGTATAGCCGGGACTAGCGGGAGGAAAGGGGTCGGGGAGCTGTTTTTT.

The chain couples TRBV14 to TRBJ2-7, with 7 nucleotides matching TRBD1. V shed 2 bases, J shed 2 bases, and the junction held 6 bases outside the gene matches. The CDR3 runs to 15 residues. Germline loops: CDR1 SGHDN, CDR2 FVKESK. This CDR3 is CASSQRQGVAYEQYF. The CDR3 DNA sequence: TGTGCCAGCAGCCAAAGGCAGGGGGTCGCCTACGAGCAGTACTTC.

The chain has TRBV19 and TRBJ1-1, with D possibly TRBD1 on 6 matching bases. The CDR3 is made up of 12 amino acids. Between the trimmed V and J ends, which lost 11 bases and 11 bases, there was a span of 21 bases. CDR1 LNHDA and CDR2 SQIVND come from the germline V gene (reference sequence). The CDR3 here is CAAGHQQGHAFF. The CDR3 coding sequence is TGTGCCGCCGGGCACCAGCAGGGACATGCTTTCTTT. Based on the CDR3 plus reference TRBV19 and TRBJ1-1, the full variable domain is DGGITQSPKYLFRKEGQNVTLSCEQNLNHDAMYWYRQDPGQGLRLIYYSQIVNDFQKGDIAEGYSVSREKKESFPLTVTSAQKNPTAFYLCAAGHQQGHAFFGQGTRLTVV.

This clone has a handful of counts. The chain carries TRBV30 and TRBJ2-2; no definite D call. Trimming stripped 7 bases from V and 5 bases from J, with 5 bases between. CDR1 is GTSNPN, CDR2 SVGIG, per germline (reference sequence). There are 10 residues in the CDR3. The CDR3 reads CASGTGELFF. In nucleotides, the CDR3 is TGTGCCTCCGGGACCGGGGAGCTGTTTTTT.

A few counts support this clone. The chain couples TRBV7-9 to TRBJ1-1; D may be TRBD1 (6 bases). The germline CDR1 and CDR2 sequences are SEHNR and FQNEAQ (reference sequence). The length of the CDR3 is 14 residues. V lost 1 base, J lost 6 bases, and 12 bases lay in between. The DNA for the CDR3 is TGTGCCAGCAGCTTAGATACAGGGTGGGCTGAAGCTTTCTTT. Protein product: CASSLDTGWAEAFF.

CDR3 protein: CASSSGQRQGNTDTQYF. The CDR3 nucleotides are TGTGCCAGCAGCTCCGGGCAACGACAGGGGAATACAGATACGCAGTATTTT. The rearrangement links TRBV5-4 to TRBJ2-3, with 8 bases aligning to TRBD1. The CDR3 sequence is 17 residues long. The V gene's germline CDR1 is SGHNT and CDR2 YYREEE (reference sequence). The J segment lost 3 bases and the V segment lost 3 bases, leaving 12 bases of the junction unmatched.

The table lists this clone with a count of one. This CDR3 reads CASSQARQGNQPQHF. The DNA for the CDR3 is TGTGCCAGCAGCCAAGCTCGACAGGGCAATCAGCCCCAGCATTTT. The chain employs TRBV14 and TRBJ1-5, with a weak D call TRBD1 (6 bases). Trimming took 1 base from V and 2 from J, leaving 9 bases between them. Germline CDR1 reads SGHDN; CDR2 reads FVKESK. There are 15 residues in the CDR3. The variable domain in full, with the rest retrieved from reference TRBV14 and TRBJ1-5, is EAGVTQFPSHSVIEKGQTVTLRCDPISGHDNLYWYRRVMGKEIKFLLHFVKESKQDESGMPNNRFLAERTGGTYSTLKVQPAELEDSGVYFCASSQARQGNQPQHFGDGTRLSIL.